This T cell receptor (beta chain) was sequenced in a study of OX40 agonist ivuxolimab in advanced cancers. Turning to the study itself: The study enrolled dose-escalation patients with hepatocellular carcinoma, melanoma, renal cell or head and neck cancer.

The CDR3 runs 13 residues. Germline V gives CDR1 SEHNR, CDR2 FQNEAQ (reference sequence). Trimming shortened V by 5 bases and J by 7 bases, and 12 bases separated the two germline ends. As regards this clone: What it recognizes is unknown.

General study findings and limits: Expanded clones were, on average, more numerous in CD8+ T cells than in CD4+.

Some clones are missing from TCRdb's copy, which holds only in-frame ones; the method was immunoSEQ multiplex PCR. In the table there are 55,000 or so clones, roughly nine tenths of which are singletons. The chain carries TRBV7-9 and TRBJ1-5, with a tentative D call TRBD1 (5 bases). The specimen comprised CD4+ or CD8+ T cells sorted from blood, sampled in a trial of the OX40 agonist ivuxolimab. This sequence originates from an adult with an advanced solid tumor such as melanoma, head and neck, liver or kidney cancer. The DNA for the CDR3 is TGTGCCAGCAGCCTCGACAGTTTCCAGCCCCAGCATTTT. Amino acids: CASSLDSFQPQHF.